The 23 T cell receptor beta chains below were found in one sample sequenced in a study of CD8 T cells in ankylosing spondylitis (TCRdb year 2017). The library was made by 5' RACE. Sequencing was carried out with an Illumina HiSeq 2500. TCRdb took the public reads, trimmed them with fastp at Q25, ran MiXCR for clone calling and kept in-frame beta chains. Rows merge per CDR3 protein into single entries with the most common DNA and genes. Counted in this sample were approximately 350,000 distinct CDR3 sequences; roughly 14% of them appeared once. The ten largest clones represent 0.85% to 1.4% of the sample. Input material: blood, either unsorted or a sorted T cell fraction (not recorded which). These receptors came from a male donor with ankylosing spondylitis or in good health (not recorded which).

The chain employs TRBV2 and TRBJ1-1; 8 bases are shared with TRBD1. J was trimmed by 5 bases and V by 7 bases; bases with no gene match: 6. The CDR3 is 13 amino acids. CDR1 is SNHLY, CDR2 FYNNEI, per germline. The CDR3 DNA reads TGTGCCAGCAACCCACAGGGGGGGACTGAAGCTTTCTTT. Translated: CASNPQGGTEAFF.

This clonotype was picked up a small number of times. The J gene is TRBJ1-2, the V gene TRBV20-1; 10 bases match TRBD1. Per germline, CDR1 DFQATT and CDR2 SNEGSKA (reference sequence). This CDR3 comprises 15 residues. V gave up 0 bases and J gave up 8 bases; unmatched junction bases: 9. CDR3 protein: CSARDEGTGARGYTF. The CDR3 DNA reads TGCAGTGCTAGAGATGAAGGGACAGGGGCTAGGGGCTACACCTTC.

This rearrangement joins TRBV12-3 or TRBV12-4 to TRBJ1-1; a possible D gene is TRBD1 (6 bases). The CDR3 spans 12 residues. V shed 5 bases and J shed 6 bases, with 10 bases lying between them. The CDR3 DNA reads TGTGCCAGCAGTCCAGGGGTAGCTGAAGCTTTCTTT. Amino acid sequence: CASSPGVAEAFF.

This chain links TRBV9 with TRBJ2-1, with 9 bases fitting TRBD2. CDR1 SGDLS and CDR2 YYNGEE come from the germline V gene. The CDR3 is made up of 16 amino acids. V lost 3 bases to trimming and J lost 5 bases; unmatched junction nucleotides: 9. This CDR3 is CASSELTSGRDNEQFF. The CDR3, as DNA: TGTGCCAGCAGCGAGCTGACTAGCGGAAGGGACAATGAGCAGTTCTTC.

This clonotype was counted only a few times. The V gene is TRBV7-9, the J gene TRBJ1-6, with D perhaps TRBD1 (5 bases). Germline CDR1 is SEHNR and CDR2 is FQNEAQ (reference sequence). Trimming removed 4 bases at V and 7 bases at J, with 8 bases between. This CDR3 comprises 13 residues. CDR3 in DNA: TGTGCCAGCAGCTGGGACGTAAATTCACCCCTCCACTTT. Protein: CASSWDVNSPLHF.

This clonotype has only a few counts. This chain connects TRBV11-1 to TRBJ2-3; perhaps TRBD1 as D (5 bases). The CDR3 covers 18 residues. CDR1 and CDR2 from the germline V gene are SGHAT and FQDESV (reference sequence). V lost 4 bases to trimming and J lost 1 base, with 21 bases between them. The CDR3 nucleotides are TGTGCCAGCAGCTCACCGGTATTAGGACATCTACGCACAGATACGCAGTATTTT. Translated: CASSSPVLGHLRTDTQYF.

The chain carries TRBV10-3 and TRBJ2-7; D possibly matches TRBD1 or TRBD2 (6 bases each). V shed 3 bases and J shed 2 bases, with 8 bases lying between them. CDR3 length equals 13 residues. The germline V gene encodes CDR1 ENHRY and CDR2 SYGVKD. CDR3 coding DNA: TGTGCCATCAGTGACGGGGGCCCCTACGAGCAGTACTTC. As protein: CAISDGGPYEQYF.

This clonotype was counted a few times. The chain has TRBV5-1 and TRBJ1-1, with D tentatively TRBD1 (5 bases). Germline assignment: CDR1 SGHRS and CDR2 YFSETQ. The V gene lost 3 bases and the J gene lost 0 bases, with 9 bases spanning the gap. The CDR3 runs to 14 residues. CDR3 residues: CASSWRQMNTEAFF. The CDR3 DNA follows: TGCGCCAGCAGCTGGCGACAGATGAACACTGAAGCTTTCTTT.

This clonotype occurred a few times. The V gene is TRBV4-1, the J gene TRBJ1-3; perhaps TRBD1 as D (5 bases). Between the trimmed V and J ends, which lost 1 base and 4 bases, there was a span of 8 bases. CDR3 length equals 14 residues. Germline values: CDR1 MGHRA, CDR2 YSYEKL. For the CDR3, the DNA is TGCGCCAGCAGCCAAGGGGGCGCCGGAAACACCATATATTTT. Translating gives CASSQGGAGNTIYF.

The rearrangement uses TRBV29-1 and TRBJ2-3; weak D call: TRBD2 (5 bases). Trimming removed 5 bases at V and 2 bases at J, with 11 bases between. The CDR3 consists of 13 residues. Per the germline V gene, CDR1 is SQVTM and CDR2 is ANQGSEA. The CDR3 sequence is CSVRAGNTDTQYF. CDR3 in DNA: TGCAGCGTTCGAGCCGGGAACACAGATACGCAGTATTTT.

The chain has TRBV2 and TRBJ1-1; D unresolved. Trimming took off 4 bases at V and 8 bases at J, with 11 bases between the two ends. CDR1 and CDR2 from the germline V gene are SNHLY and FYNNEI. This CDR3 is built from 12 residues. This chain's CDR3 is CASSAPPSEAFF. Here the CDR3 DNA reads TGTGCCAGCAGTGCCCCGCCAAGCGAAGCTTTCTTT.

The chain combines TRBV12-3 or TRBV12-4 with TRBJ2-7; 13 bases agree with TRBD2. V dropped 3 bases and J dropped 6; count of bases not matched to a gene: 8. This CDR3 has 16 residues. The CDR3 spells CASSLGQGLAGSEQYF. CDR3 nucleotides: TGTGCCAGCAGTTTGGGCCAGGGACTAGCGGGAAGCGAGCAGTACTTC.

This clonotype was picked up many times. The chain couples TRBV7-2 to TRBJ2-7; 7 nucleotides line up with TRBD1. CDR1 SGHTA and CDR2 FQGNSA come from the germline V gene. V lost 3 bases and J lost 2; bases outside the gene matches: 10. The length of the CDR3 is 16 residues. CDR3 region: CASSLDAGGRTYEQYF. The CDR3 nucleotides read TGTGCCAGCAGCTTGGACGCAGGGGGAAGGACCTACGAGCAGTACTTC.

V usage is TRBV20-1 and J usage is TRBJ2-1; the D is unclear. The CDR3 contains 15 residues. Germline CDR1 is DFQATT and CDR2 is SNEGSKA (reference sequence). Between the trimmed V and J ends, which lost 7 bases and 2 bases, there was a span of 18 bases. CDR3 DNA sequence: TGCAGTGTCCCGACTCGGCTGTTAACCTACAATGAGCAGTTCTTC. Its protein product is CSVPTRLLTYNEQFF.

The chain combines TRBV27 with TRBJ2-3; 9 nucleotides agree with TRBD2. V was pared by 5 bases and J by 2 bases, with 17 bases of the junction left unmatched. This CDR3 spans 19 amino acids. CDR1 is MNHEY, CDR2 SMNVEV, per germline (reference sequence). As DNA, the CDR3 is TGTGCCAGCAGTCCCTCCACCCCTTTTCTAGCGGGAACCACAGATACGCAGTATTTT. Protein: CASSPSTPFLAGTTDTQYF.

The rearrangement uses TRBV7-2 and TRBJ2-1, with TRBD2 matching over 11 bases. Germline V CDR1 and CDR2: SGHTA, FQGNSA. The CDR3 totals 17 residues. V lost 4 bases, J lost 9 bases, and 14 bases stayed unmatched. The chain's CDR3 is CASSSRVLAGGRGEQFF. In nucleotides, the CDR3 is TGTGCCAGCAGCTCAAGGGTCTTAGCGGGGGGGCGAGGTGAGCAGTTCTTC. The full variable domain, its missing parts supplied by reference TRBV7-2 and TRBJ2-1, is GAGVSQSPSNKVTEKGKDVELRCDPISGHTALYWYRQSLGQGLEFLIYFQGNSAPDKSGLPSDRFSAERTGGSVSTLTIQRTQQEDSAVYLCASSSRVLAGGRGEQFFGPGTRLTVL.

The chain has TRBV12-3 or TRBV12-4 and TRBJ2-7; the D gene is possibly TRBD1 (6 bases). V was shortened by 5 bases and J by 2 bases, with 13 bases between the two germline ends. The CDR3 has 14 residues. The CDR3 here is CASSPTGSPYEQYF. As DNA, the CDR3 is TGTGCCAGCAGTCCCACAGGGTCCCCCTACGAGCAGTACTTC.

This clonotype was detected a few times. This chain connects TRBV6-5 to TRBJ2-2; TRBD2 is a possible D gene (5 bases). Between the trimmed V and J ends, which lost 3 bases and 4 bases, there was a span of 12 bases. The CDR3 is 15 amino acids. Germline V gene sequence: CDR1 MNHEY, CDR2 SVGAGI. The CDR3 sequence is CASSYRTQPTGELFF. The CDR3 DNA reads as TGTGCCAGCAGTTATAGGACTCAACCCACCGGGGAGCTGTTTTTT.

This clonotype has a handful of counts. The chain combines TRBV5-1 with TRBJ1-1; 8 nucleotides align to TRBD1. Trimming cost V 7 bases and J 10 bases; bases outside gene matches: 12. The germline V gene encodes CDR1 SGHRS and CDR2 YFSETQ. The CDR3 totals 13 residues. The CDR3 loop reads CASSTGTGVRAFF. The CDR3 DNA follows: TGCGCCAGCTCAACTGGGACAGGAGTGAGAGCTTTCTTT. Full variable domain (missing parts from reference TRBV5-1 and TRBJ1-1): KAGVTQTPRYLIKTRGQQVTLSCSPISGHRSVSWYQQTPGQGLQFLFEYFSETQRNKGNFPGRFSGRQFSNSRSEMNVSTLELGDSALYLCASSTGTGVRAFFGQGTRLTVV.

This clonotype was counted only a few times. The chain has TRBV10-3 and TRBJ2-7, with a tentative D call TRBD1 (6 bases). V lost 4 bases, J lost 5 bases, and 12 bases lay in between. Per germline, CDR1 ENHRY and CDR2 SYGVKD. This CDR3 spans 13 amino acids. The CDR3 reads CAISAQGTHEQYF. CDR3 sequence (DNA): TGTGCCATCAGTGCACAGGGTACACACGAGCAGTACTTC.

This clonotype was seen only a few times. The chain links TRBV5-1 to TRBJ1-3, with a weak D call TRBD1 (5 bases). CDR3 length: 14 residues. The germline V gene encodes CDR1 SGHRS and CDR2 YFSETQ. Between the trimmed V and J ends, which lost 4 bases and 9 bases, there was a span of 17 bases. The CDR3 nucleotides read TGCGCCAGCAGCGAGGACGCCAACGGGGCCACCATATATTTT. This codes for CASSEDANGATIYF.

This clonotype was observed many times. The chain combines TRBV29-1 with TRBJ1-2, with TRBD1 matching 10 bases. V lost 4 bases, J lost 7 bases, and 6 bases stayed unmatched. The V gene's germline CDR1 is SQVTM and CDR2 ANQGSEA. The CDR3 contains 13 residues. The CDR3 DNA is TGCAGCGTTGGGGAATGGACAGGGGGTGGCTACACCTTC. Translating gives CSVGEWTGGGYTF.

This clonotype was recorded at least ten times. This CDR3 reads CASSPVHVSGANVLTF. Written as DNA, the CDR3 is TGCGCCAGCAGCCCCGTGCACGTCTCTGGGGCCAACGTCCTGACTTTC. The chain uses TRBV5-1 and TRBJ2-6; D is unresolved. V was clipped by 4 bases and J by 0 bases, with 11 bases between them. The CDR3 contains 16 residues. From germline, CDR1 is SGHRS and CDR2 YFSETQ.